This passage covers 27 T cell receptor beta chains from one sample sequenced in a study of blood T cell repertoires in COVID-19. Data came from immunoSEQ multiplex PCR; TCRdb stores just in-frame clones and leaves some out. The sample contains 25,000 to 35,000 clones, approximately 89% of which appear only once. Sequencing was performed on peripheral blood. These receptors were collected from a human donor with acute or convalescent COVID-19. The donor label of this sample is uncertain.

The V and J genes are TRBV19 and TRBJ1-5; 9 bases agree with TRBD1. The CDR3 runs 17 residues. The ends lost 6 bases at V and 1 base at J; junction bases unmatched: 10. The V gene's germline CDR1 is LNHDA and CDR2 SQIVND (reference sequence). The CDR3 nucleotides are TGTGCCAGTAGAACAGGGGGCGCGAGGGGGAGCAATCAGCCCCAGCATTTT. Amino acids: CASRTGGARGSNQPQHF.

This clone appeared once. In nucleotides, the CDR3 is TGTGCCAGCAGCTTAGGTATAGCGGGAGGCCGGAGAACCGGGGAGCTGTTTTTT. Amino acids: CASSLGIAGGRRTGELFF. The chain is built from TRBV11-2 and TRBJ2-2; 10 bases are a match to TRBD2. The CDR3 length is 18 residues. Germline V gives CDR1 SGHAT, CDR2 FQNNGV. J was trimmed by 5 bases and V by 1 base; bases with no gene match: 10.

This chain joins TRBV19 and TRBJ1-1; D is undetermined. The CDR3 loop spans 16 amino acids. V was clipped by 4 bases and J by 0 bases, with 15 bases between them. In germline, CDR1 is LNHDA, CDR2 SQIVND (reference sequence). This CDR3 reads CASSREAAPMNTEAFF. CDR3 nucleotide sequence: TGTGCCAGTAGTAGGGAGGCCGCACCGATGAACACTGAAGCTTTCTTT.

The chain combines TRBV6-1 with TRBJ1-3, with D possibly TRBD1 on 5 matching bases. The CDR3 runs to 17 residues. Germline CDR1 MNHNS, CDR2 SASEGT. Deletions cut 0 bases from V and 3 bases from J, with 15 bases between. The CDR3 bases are TGTGCCAGCAGTGAAGCGCTTCGGGGGGGTGGTGGAAACACCATATATTTT. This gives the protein CASSEALRGGGGNTIYF.

The CDR3 region has the DNA TGCGCCAACCTCGGGGGGGGACGGGGCGAGTACTTC. Translating gives CANLGGGRGEYF. The J gene is TRBJ2-7, the V gene TRBV10-1, with 8 nucleotides matching TRBD2. The CDR3 sequence is 12 residues long. The ends lost 10 bases at V and 11 bases at J; junction bases unmatched: 13. CDR1 WNHNN and CDR2 SYGVQD come from the germline V gene (reference sequence).

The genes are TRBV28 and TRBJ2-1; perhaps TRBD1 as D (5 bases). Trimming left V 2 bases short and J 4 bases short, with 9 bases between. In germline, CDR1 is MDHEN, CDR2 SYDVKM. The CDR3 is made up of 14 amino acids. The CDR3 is CASSLVSGYNEQFF. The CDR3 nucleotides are TGTGCCAGCAGTTTAGTGTCAGGGTACAATGAGCAGTTCTTC.

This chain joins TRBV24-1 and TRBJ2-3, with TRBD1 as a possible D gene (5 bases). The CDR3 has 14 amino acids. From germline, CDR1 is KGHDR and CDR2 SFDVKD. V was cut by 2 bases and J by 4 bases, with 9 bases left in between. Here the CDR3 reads CATSDSLTADTQYF. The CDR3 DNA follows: TGTGCCACCAGTGATTCCTTGACAGCAGATACGCAGTATTTT.

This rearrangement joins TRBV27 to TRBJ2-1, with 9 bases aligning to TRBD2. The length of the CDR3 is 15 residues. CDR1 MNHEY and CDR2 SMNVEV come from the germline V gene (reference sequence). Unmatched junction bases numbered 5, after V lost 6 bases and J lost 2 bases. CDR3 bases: TGTGCCAGCAGCCCTAGCGGGACTACCTACAATGAGCAGTTCTTC. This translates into CASSPSGTTYNEQFF.

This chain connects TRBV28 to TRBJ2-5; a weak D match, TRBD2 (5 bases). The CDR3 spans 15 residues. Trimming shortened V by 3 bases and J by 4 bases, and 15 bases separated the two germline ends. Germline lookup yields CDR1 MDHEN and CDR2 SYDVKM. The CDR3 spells CASSFEGSSGETQYF. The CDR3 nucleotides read TGTGCCAGCAGTTTTGAGGGTTCAAGTGGAGAGACCCAGTACTTC. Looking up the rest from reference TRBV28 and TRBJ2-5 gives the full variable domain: DVKVTQSSRYLVKRTGEKVFLECVQDMDHENMFWYRQDPGLGLRLIYFSYDVKMKEKGDIPEGYSVSREKKERFSLILESASTNQTSMYLCASSFEGSSGETQYFGPGTRLLVL.

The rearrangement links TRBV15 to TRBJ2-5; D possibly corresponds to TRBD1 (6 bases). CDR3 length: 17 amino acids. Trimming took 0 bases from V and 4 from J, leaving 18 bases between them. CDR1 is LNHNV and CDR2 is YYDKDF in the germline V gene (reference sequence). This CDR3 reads CATSREGAGPLGETQYF. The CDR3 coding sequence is TGTGCCACCAGCAGAGAGGGGGCTGGTCCCTTAGGAGAGACCCAGTACTTC.

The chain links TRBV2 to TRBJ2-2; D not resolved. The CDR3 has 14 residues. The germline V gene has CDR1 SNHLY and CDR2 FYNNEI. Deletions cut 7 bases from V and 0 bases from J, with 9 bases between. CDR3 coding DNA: TGTGCCAGCAAGGTAGCTACGAACACCGGGGAGCTGTTTTTT. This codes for CASKVATNTGELFF.

CDR3 coding DNA: TGTGCCAGCAGGGTCGGGAAGAATAGCAATCAGCCCCAGCATTTT. Amino acids: CASRVGKNSNQPQHF. The chain carries TRBV6-5 and TRBJ1-5; no reliable D call. This CDR3 comprises 15 residues. Looked up from germline, CDR1 is MNHEY and CDR2 is SVGAGI. Trimming left V 6 bases short and J 0 bases short, with 12 bases between.

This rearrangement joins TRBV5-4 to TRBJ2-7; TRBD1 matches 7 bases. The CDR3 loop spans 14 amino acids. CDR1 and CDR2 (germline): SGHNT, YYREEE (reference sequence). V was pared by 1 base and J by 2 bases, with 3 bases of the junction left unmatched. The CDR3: CASSLTGQPYEQYF. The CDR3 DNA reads TGTGCCAGCAGCTTGACGGGACAGCCCTACGAGCAGTACTTC.

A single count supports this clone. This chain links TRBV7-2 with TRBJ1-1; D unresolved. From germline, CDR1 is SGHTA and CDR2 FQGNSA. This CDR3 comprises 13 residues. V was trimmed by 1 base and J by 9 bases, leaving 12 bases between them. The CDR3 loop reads CASSLGQPGKAFF. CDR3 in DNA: TGTGCCAGCAGCTTAGGCCAACCCGGGAAAGCTTTCTTT.

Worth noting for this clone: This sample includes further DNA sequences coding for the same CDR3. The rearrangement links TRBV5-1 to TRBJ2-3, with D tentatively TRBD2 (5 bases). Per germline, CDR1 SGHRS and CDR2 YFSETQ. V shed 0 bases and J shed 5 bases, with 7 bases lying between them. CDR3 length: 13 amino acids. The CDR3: CASSLAGEDTQYF. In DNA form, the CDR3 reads TGCGCCAGCAGCTTGGCCGGGGAAGATACGCAGTATTTT.

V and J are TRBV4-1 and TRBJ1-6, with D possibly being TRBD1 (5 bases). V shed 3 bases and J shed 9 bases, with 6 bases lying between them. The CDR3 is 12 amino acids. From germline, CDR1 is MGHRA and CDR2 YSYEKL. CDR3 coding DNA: TGCGCCAGCAGCCACCAGGGTTCACCCCTCCACTTT. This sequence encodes CASSHQGSPLHF.

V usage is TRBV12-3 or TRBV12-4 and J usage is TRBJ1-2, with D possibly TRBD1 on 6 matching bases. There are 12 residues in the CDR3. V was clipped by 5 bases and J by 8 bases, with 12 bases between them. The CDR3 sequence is CASSTGLVGYTF. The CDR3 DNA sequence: TGTGCCAGCAGTACAGGGCTCGTGGGCTACACCTTC.

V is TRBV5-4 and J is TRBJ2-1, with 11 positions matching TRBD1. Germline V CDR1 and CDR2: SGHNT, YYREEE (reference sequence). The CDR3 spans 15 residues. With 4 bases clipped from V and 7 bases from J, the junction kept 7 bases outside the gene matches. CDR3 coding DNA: TGTGCCAGCAGCGGACAGGGGGCTTTGAGGAATGAGCAGTTCTTC. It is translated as CASSGQGALRNEQFF.

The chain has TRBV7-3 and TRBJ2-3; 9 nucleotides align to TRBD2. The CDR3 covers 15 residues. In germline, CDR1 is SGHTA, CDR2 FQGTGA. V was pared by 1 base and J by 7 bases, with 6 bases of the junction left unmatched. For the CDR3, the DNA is TGTGCCAGCAGCTTAAATCCGACTAGCGGAAATACGCAGTATTTT. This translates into CASSLNPTSGNTQYF.

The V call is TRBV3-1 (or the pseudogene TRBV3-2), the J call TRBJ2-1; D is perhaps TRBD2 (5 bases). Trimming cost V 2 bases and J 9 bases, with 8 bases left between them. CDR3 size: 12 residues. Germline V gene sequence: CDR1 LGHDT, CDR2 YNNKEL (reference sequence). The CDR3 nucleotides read TGTGCCAGCAGCCAACAGGCGGGTGAGCAGTTCTTC. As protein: CASSQQAGEQFF.

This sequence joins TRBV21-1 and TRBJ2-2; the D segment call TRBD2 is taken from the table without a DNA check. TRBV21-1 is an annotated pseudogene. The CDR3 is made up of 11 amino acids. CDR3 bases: TGTGCCAGCACCCGCACCGGGGAGCTGTTTTTT. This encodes CASTRTGELFF.

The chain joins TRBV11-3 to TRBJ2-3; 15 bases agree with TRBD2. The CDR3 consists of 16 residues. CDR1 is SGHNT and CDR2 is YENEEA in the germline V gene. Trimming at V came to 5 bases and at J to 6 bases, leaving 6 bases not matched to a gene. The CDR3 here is CASSTGLAGGRDTQYF. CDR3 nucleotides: TGTGCCAGCAGCACGGGACTAGCGGGGGGCCGGGATACGCAGTATTTT.

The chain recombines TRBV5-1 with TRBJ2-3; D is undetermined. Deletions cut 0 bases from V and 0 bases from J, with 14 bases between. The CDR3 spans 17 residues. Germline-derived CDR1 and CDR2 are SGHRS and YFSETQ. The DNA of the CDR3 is TGCGCCAGCAGCTTGGCCCTGGCCAGATCTAGCACAGATACGCAGTATTTT. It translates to CASSLALARSSTDTQYF. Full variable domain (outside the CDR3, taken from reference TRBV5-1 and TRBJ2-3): KAGVTQTPRYLIKTRGQQVTLSCSPISGHRSVSWYQQTPGQGLQFLFEYFSETQRNKGNFPGRFSGRQFSNSRSEMNVSTLELGDSALYLCASSLALARSSTDTQYFGPGTRLTVL.

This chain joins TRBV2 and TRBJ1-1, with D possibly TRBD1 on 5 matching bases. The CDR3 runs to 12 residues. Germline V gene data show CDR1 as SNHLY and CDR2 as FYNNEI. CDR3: CVWGGGRTEAFF. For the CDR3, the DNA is TGTGTTTGGGGGGGAGGTCGAACTGAAGCTTTCTTT.

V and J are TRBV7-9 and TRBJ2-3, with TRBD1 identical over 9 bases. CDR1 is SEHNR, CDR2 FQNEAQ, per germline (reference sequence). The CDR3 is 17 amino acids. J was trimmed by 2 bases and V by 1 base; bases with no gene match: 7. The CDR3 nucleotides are TGTGCCAGCAGCTTAGGGCGACAGGGGGGAGTCACAGATACGCAGTATTTT. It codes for CASSLGRQGGVTDTQYF.

This chain's CDR3 is CASSQEWGRETQYF. The CDR3 nucleotides are TGCGCCAGCAGCCAAGAGTGGGGGAGGGAGACCCAGTACTTC. The rearrangement links TRBV4-3 to TRBJ2-5; possibly TRBD2 for D (6 bases). The V and J ends lost 0 bases and 5 bases respectively, with 10 bases between them. The CDR3 consists of 14 residues. Germline lookup yields CDR1 LGHNA and CDR2 YSLEER.

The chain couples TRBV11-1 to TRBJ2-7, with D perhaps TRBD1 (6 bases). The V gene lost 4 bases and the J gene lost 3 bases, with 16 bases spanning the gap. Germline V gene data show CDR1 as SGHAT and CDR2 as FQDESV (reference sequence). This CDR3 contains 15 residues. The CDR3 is CASSSRDRSLYEQYF. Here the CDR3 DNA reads TGTGCCAGCAGCTCGAGAGACAGGTCTCTCTACGAGCAGTACTTC.